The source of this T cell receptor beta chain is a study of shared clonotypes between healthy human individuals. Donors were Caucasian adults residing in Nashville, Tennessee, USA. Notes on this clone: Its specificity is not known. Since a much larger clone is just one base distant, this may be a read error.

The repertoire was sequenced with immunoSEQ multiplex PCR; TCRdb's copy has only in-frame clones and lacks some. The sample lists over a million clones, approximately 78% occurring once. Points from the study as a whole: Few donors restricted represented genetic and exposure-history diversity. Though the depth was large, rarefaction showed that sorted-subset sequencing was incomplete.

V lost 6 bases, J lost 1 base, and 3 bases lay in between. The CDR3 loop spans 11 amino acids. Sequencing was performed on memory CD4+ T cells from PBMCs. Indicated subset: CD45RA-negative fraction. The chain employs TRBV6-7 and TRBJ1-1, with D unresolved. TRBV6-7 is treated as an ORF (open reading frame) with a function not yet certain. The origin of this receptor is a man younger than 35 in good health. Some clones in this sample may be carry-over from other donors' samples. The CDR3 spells CASRRNTEAFF. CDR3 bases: TGTGCCAGCAGACGGAACACTGAAGCTTTCTTT.